Listed below are T cell receptor beta chains from one sample, sequenced in a study of beta chain features in type 1 diabetes. The table came from immunoSEQ multiplex PCR; TCRdb's copy has only in-frame clones and leaves some out. The sample lists tens of thousands of clones, under 35% occurring once. Source material: stem cell memory CD4+ T cells from blood. Source of these receptors: a woman aged 18-29 years in good health. The conserved cysteine and the conserved F or W are not part of the CDR3 here. Each record gives: J gene, clone size, D gene, V gene, CDR3 protein. A D gene is named only where the DNA matches it firmly. Clone size is given for some rows only: seen once, a few or many times, or a class if the clone is expanded.

j_call: TRBJ2-2
clone_size: NA
d_call: TRBD1
v_call: TRBV7-2
cdr3_aa: ASSSGQGRVGELF

j_call: TRBJ2-3
clone_size: few
d_call: TRBD2
v_call: TRBV5-1
cdr3_aa: ASSLAGSGGSDTQY

j_call: TRBJ2-3
clone_size: NA
d_call: TRBD2
v_call: TRBV4-1
cdr3_aa: ASSQGLAGGFSTDTQY

j_call: TRBJ2-5
clone_size: NA
d_call: TRBD2
v_call: TRBV6-1
cdr3_aa: ASSEEWEGIRTQY

j_call: TRBJ2-2
clone_size: few
d_call: NA
v_call: TRBV19
cdr3_aa: ASSISLGSTGELF

j_call: TRBJ1-1
clone_size: NA
d_call: TRBD1
v_call: TRBV7-9
cdr3_aa: ASREQGAYTEAF

j_call: TRBJ2-4
clone_size: few
d_call: TRBD2
v_call: TRBV2
cdr3_aa: ASRGGGAGAKNIQY

j_call: TRBJ1-2
clone_size: NA
d_call: TRBD1
v_call: TRBV5-6
cdr3_aa: ASSPGQERYGYT

j_call: TRBJ1-4
clone_size: NA
d_call: TRBD1
v_call: TRBV19
cdr3_aa: ASRPYLGTVNEKLF

j_call: TRBJ2-3
clone_size: NA
d_call: NA
v_call: TRBV7-9
cdr3_aa: ASSFGRDARGDTQY

j_call: TRBJ2-3
clone_size: few
d_call: NA
v_call: TRBV4-2
cdr3_aa: ASSQELATDTQY